This T cell receptor beta chain was sequenced for a study of T-cell reconstitution after alpha-beta-depleted transplantation in children. The TCRbeta library was prepared with unique molecular identifiers. One entry per CDR3 protein, called by TCRdb with MiXCR from the PCR reads. The sample has almost 250,000 distinct CDR3 sequences, over 20% seen once. With respect to this clonotype: Its antigen is not identified.

Study-wide results and caveats: The study reportedly traced alpha-beta T cells about two months after transplant to several hundred expanded graft clones.

Germline V CDR1 and CDR2: SQVTM, ANQGSEA. The CDR3 has 16 amino acids. V was clipped by 4 bases and J by 4 bases; unmatched bases: 12. This clonotype was obtained from a girl aged 2-9 years with Fanconi anemia, due to receive a stem cell transplant. The chain joins TRBV29-1 to TRBJ2-1, with 8 positions matching TRBD2. The sequencing here drew on PBMCs, taken before TCRalphabeta/CD19-depleted stem cell transplant. Written as DNA, the CDR3 is TGCAGCGTTGTTAGTAGTATTAGCGGGGAGTACAATGAGCAGTTCTTC. Its translation: CSVVSSISGEYNEQFF.